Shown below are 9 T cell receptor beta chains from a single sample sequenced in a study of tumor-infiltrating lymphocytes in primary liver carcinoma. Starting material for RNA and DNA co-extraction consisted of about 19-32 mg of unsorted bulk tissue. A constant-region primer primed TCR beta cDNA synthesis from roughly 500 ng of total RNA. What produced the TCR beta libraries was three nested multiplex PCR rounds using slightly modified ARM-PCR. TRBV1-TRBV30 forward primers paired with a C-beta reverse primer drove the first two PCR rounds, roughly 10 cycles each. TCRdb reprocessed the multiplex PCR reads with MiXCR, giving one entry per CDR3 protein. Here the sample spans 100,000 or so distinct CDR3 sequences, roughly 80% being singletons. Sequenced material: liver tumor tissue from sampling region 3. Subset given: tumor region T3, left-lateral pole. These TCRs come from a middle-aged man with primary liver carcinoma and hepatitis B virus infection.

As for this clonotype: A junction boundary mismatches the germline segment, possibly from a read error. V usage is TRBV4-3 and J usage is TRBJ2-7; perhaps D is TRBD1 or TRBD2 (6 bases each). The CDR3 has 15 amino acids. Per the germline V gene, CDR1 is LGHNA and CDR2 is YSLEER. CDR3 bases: TGCGCCAGCAGCCAAGATAGGGGGGCGGAAGATGAGCAGTACTTT. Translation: CASSQDRGAEDEQYF.

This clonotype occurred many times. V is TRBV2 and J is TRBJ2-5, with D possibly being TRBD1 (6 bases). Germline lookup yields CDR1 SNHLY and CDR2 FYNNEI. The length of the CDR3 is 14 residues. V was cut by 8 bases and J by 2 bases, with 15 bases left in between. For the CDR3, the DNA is TGTGCCAGCGTCCAGGGACACCGACAAGAGACCCAGTACTTC. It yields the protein CASVQGHRQETQYF.

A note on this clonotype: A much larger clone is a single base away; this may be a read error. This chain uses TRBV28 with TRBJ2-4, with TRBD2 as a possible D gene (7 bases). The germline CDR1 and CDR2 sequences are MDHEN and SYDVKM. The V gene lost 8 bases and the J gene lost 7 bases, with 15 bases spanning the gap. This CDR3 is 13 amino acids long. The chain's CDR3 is CASGRGIMNIQYF. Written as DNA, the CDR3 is TGTGCCAGCGGGAGGGGGATAATGAACATTCAGTACTTC.

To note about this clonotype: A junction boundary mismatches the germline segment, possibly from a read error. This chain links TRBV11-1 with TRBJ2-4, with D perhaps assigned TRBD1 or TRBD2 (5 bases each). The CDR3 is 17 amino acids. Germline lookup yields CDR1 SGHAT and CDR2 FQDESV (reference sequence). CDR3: CVSSFPGTSRTKNIQYF. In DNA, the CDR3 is TGTGTCAGCAGCTTTCCCGGGACCAGCAGGACCAAAAACATTCAATACTTC.

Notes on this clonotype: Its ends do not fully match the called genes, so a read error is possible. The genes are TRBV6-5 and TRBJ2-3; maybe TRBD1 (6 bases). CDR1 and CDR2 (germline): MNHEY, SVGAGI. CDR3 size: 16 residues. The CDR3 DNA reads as TGTGCCAGTAGTTTCTCATCCCAGGGGACCCCAGATACGCAGTATTTT. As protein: CASSFSSQGTPDTQYF.

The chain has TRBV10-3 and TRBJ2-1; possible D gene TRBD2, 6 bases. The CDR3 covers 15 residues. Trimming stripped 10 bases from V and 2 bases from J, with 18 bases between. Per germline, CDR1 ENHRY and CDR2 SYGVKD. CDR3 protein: CANRKNGGAYNEQFF. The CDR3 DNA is TGTGCCAACAGGAAGAATGGCGGGGCCTACAATGAGCAGTTCTTC.

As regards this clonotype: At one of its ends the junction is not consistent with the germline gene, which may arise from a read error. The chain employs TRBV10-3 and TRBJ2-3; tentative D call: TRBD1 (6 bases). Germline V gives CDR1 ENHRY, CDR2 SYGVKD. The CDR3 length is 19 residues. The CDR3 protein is CAIGESAGTLLLSTDMQYF. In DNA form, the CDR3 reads TGTGCCATCGGTGAGTCCGCCGGGACACTCCTATTAAGCACAGATATGCAGTATTTT.

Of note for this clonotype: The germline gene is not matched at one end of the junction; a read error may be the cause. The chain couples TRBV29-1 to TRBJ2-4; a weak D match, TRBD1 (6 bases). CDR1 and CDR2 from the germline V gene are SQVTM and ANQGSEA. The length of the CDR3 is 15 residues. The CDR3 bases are TGCAACGTTGTCGTAGGAGGCAGGGGCAAAAATATTCAGTACTTC. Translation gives CNVVVGGRGKNIQYF.

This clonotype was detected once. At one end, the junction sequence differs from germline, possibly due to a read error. The CDR3 loop is CASRYFDPTGVLNQPQHF. For the CDR3, the DNA is TGTGCCAGCAGATACTTCGATCCGACAGGGGTGCTAAATCAGCCCCAGCATTTT. The gene calls are TRBV6-6 and TRBJ1-5; 8 bases are shared with TRBD1. This CDR3 comprises 18 residues. Germline assignment: CDR1 MNHNY and CDR2 SVGAGI (reference sequence).